Below are 24 T cell receptor beta chains sequenced from a single sample in a study of OX40 agonist ivuxolimab in advanced cancers. Profiling relied on immunoSEQ multiplex PCR, and the TCRdb table lists in-frame clones only, not all of them. The sample has roughly 69,000 clones; about 89% are singletons. Here the sequenced sample was CD4+ or CD8+ T cells sorted from blood, taken in a trial of the OX40 agonist ivuxolimab. These receptors all come from an adult with an advanced solid tumor such as melanoma, head and neck, liver or kidney cancer.

CDR3 nucleotides: TGTGCCAGCAGCTTGGGGGGAGTGGAAGAGACCCAGTACTTC. Residues: CASSLGGVEETQYF. The rearrangement links TRBV5-6 to TRBJ2-5, with D maybe TRBD2 (5 bases). CDR3 size: 14 residues. Germline CDR1 reads SGHDT; CDR2 reads YYEEEE. Trimming left V 0 bases short and J 3 bases short, with 9 bases between.

This chain connects TRBV5-1 to TRBJ2-3; possible D gene TRBD1, 5 bases. The CDR3 spans 12 residues. The V gene lost 0 bases and the J gene lost 9 bases, with 8 bases spanning the gap. The germline V gene encodes CDR1 SGHRS and CDR2 YFSETQ. This CDR3 is CASSLVSGTQYF. The CDR3 DNA reads as TGCGCCAGCAGCTTGGTATCAGGGACGCAGTATTTT. Complete variable domain (other parts from reference TRBV5-1 and TRBJ2-3): KAGVTQTPRYLIKTRGQQVTLSCSPISGHRSVSWYQQTPGQGLQFLFEYFSETQRNKGNFPGRFSGRQFSNSRSEMNVSTLELGDSALYLCASSLVSGTQYFGPGTRLTVL.

This clone has only one observation. This rearrangement joins TRBV5-1 to TRBJ2-7; unclear D gene. Germline V CDR1 and CDR2: SGHRS, YFSETQ. Trimming pared 2 bases from V and 4 bases from J, leaving 4 bases between. The CDR3 is 11 amino acids. CDR3 residues: CASSFQYEQYF. DNA for the CDR3: TGCGCCAGCAGCTTCCAATACGAGCAGTACTTC.

This clone was picked up one time. DNA for the CDR3: TGTGCCAGCAGCGCAGACCCGGGACTAGCATACGAGCAGTACTTC. Translating gives CASSADPGLAYEQYF. V is TRBV7-8 and J is TRBJ2-7, with TRBD2 matching over 9 bases. Trimming removed 5 bases from V and 4 bases from J; junction bases left unmatched: 9. The CDR3 is 15 residues long. Germline-derived CDR1 and CDR2 are SGHVS and FQNEAQ. The full variable domain, in which reference TRBV7-8 and TRBJ2-7 provide the parts outside the CDR3, is GAGVSQSPRYKVAKRGQDVALRCDPISGHVSLFWYQQALGQGPEFLTYFQNEAQLDKSGLPSDRFFAERPEGSVSTLKIQRTQQEDSAVYLCASSADPGLAYEQYFGPGTRLTVT.

The gene calls are TRBV6-1 and TRBJ2-2; TRBD1 matches at 7 bases. The CDR3 sequence is 14 residues long. Trimming at V came to 10 bases and at J to 6 bases, leaving 11 bases not matched to a gene. CDR1 MNHNS and CDR2 SASEGT come from the germline V gene. The chain's CDR3 is CATVRQGGAGELFF. The CDR3 DNA reads TGTGCCACCGTTAGACAGGGCGGCGCCGGGGAGCTGTTTTTT.

The chain joins TRBV5-6 to TRBJ1-2; maybe TRBD1 (6 bases). Deletions cut 2 bases from V and 4 bases from J, with 9 bases between. Germline values: CDR1 SGHDT, CDR2 YYEEEE. The CDR3 runs to 13 residues. DNA for the CDR3: TGTGCCAGCAGCTTTGGACAGCCCTATGGCTACACCTTC. Encoded protein: CASSFGQPYGYTF.

The CDR3 protein is CASTFKRETTEAFF. DNA for the CDR3: TGTGCCAGCACATTCAAAAGGGAGACAACTGAAGCTTTCTTT. The chain links TRBV2 to TRBJ1-1; D remains ambiguous. CDR1 is SNHLY, CDR2 FYNNEI, per germline. CDR3 length: 14 amino acids. Trimming cost V 7 bases and J 5 bases, with 17 bases left between them.

The CDR3 region is CSMSSHGRETQYF. The CDR3 DNA follows: TGCAGCATGTCGAGTCACGGACGGGAGACCCAGTACTTC. V gene TRBV29-1 combines with J gene TRBJ2-5, with no clear D. Germline CDR1 reads SQVTM; CDR2 reads ANQGSEA. There are 13 residues in the CDR3. The V and J ends lost 8 bases and 5 bases respectively, with 18 bases between them.

The V and J genes are TRBV6-6 and TRBJ2-3; tentatively, D is TRBD1 (5 bases). Trimming stripped 5 bases from V and 5 bases from J, with 11 bases between. Germline V gene sequence: CDR1 MNHNY, CDR2 SVGAGI (reference sequence). The CDR3 covers 13 residues. The CDR3: CASSPREGDTQYF. The CDR3 nucleotides are TGTGCCAGCAGTCCCAGGGAAGGAGATACGCAGTATTTT.

The chain recombines TRBV28 with TRBJ1-4; D is possibly TRBD1 (5 bases). CDR1 MDHEN and CDR2 SYDVKM come from the germline V gene. The CDR3 covers 16 residues. Trimming stripped 4 bases from V and 3 bases from J, with 15 bases between. This chain's CDR3 is CASSYKDRGPNEKLFF. The CDR3 region has the DNA TGTGCCAGCAGTTATAAGGACCGGGGACCTAATGAAAAACTGTTTTTT.

The rearrangement links TRBV9 to TRBJ1-1; 12 bases map to TRBD1. Germline V gene sequence: CDR1 SGDLS, CDR2 YYNGEE. This CDR3 comprises 18 residues. Trimming at V came to 2 bases and at J to 3 bases, leaving 11 bases not matched to a gene. In DNA, the CDR3 is TGTGCCAGCAGCGTCCGCCGGGACAGGGGGCTGGTTGACACTGAAGCTTTCTTT. Amino acid sequence: CASSVRRDRGLVDTEAFF.

The chain joins TRBV6-1 to TRBJ1-6; TRBD1 agrees at 10 bases. Germline CDR1 MNHNS, CDR2 SASEGT. The junction had 6 bases not matched to a gene; V was cut back by 4 bases and J by 6 bases. This CDR3 is 16 amino acids long. The CDR3 sequence is CASSGGTGATNSPLHF. CDR3 DNA sequence: TGTGCCAGCAGTGGGGGGACAGGGGCGACTAATTCACCCCTCCACTTT.

The CDR3 is CASSVGPRPASGELFF. Here the CDR3 DNA reads TGTGCCAGCAGCGTAGGGCCTCGCCCAGCGTCCGGGGAGCTGTTTTTT. V is TRBV9 and J is TRBJ2-2; D gene ambiguous. The germline CDR1 and CDR2 sequences are SGDLS and YYNGEE. V dropped 0 bases and J dropped 6 bases, with 15 bases sitting between them. The CDR3 totals 16 residues.

The V and J genes are TRBV9 and TRBJ2-3; TRBD2 aligns across 7 bases. The germline CDR1 and CDR2 sequences are SGDLS and YYNGEE. V lost 0 bases to trimming and J lost 2 bases; unmatched junction nucleotides: 6. The CDR3 runs to 16 residues. The CDR3 region is CASSVAAGANTDTQYF. The CDR3 region has the DNA TGTGCCAGCAGCGTAGCGGCGGGAGCTAACACAGATACGCAGTATTTT.

The rearrangement uses TRBV5-6 and TRBJ2-1; TRBD2 aligns across 14 bases. The CDR3 has 18 residues. CDR1 and CDR2 (germline): SGHDT, YYEEEE. V lost 4 bases to trimming and J lost 9 bases; unmatched junction nucleotides: 15. The CDR3 region has the DNA TGTGCCAGCAGCGCCCCCCGACTAGCGGGGGGGCATAGTGGTGAGCAGTTCTTC. Its translation is CASSAPRLAGGHSGEQFF.

With respect to this clone: Mismatch with germline at one junction end may stem from a read error. The V call is TRBV7-7, the J call TRBJ2-1, with TRBD2 matching 10 bases. Germline CDR1 is SSHAT and CDR2 is FNYEAQ (reference sequence). The CDR3 extends over 15 amino acids. The CDR3 spells CASSLLAGGGNEQFF. CDR3 nucleotides: TGTGCTAGCAGCTTATTAGCGGGAGGTGGCAATGAGCAGTTCTTC.

This chain joins TRBV18 and TRBJ1-1, with unresolved D. Between the trimmed V and J ends, which lost 1 base and 4 bases, there was a span of 10 bases. CDR3 size: 14 residues. Germline CDR1 reads KGHSH; CDR2 reads LQKENI. As DNA, the CDR3 is TGTGCCAGCTCACCACTGCCGGGTGCCACTGAAGCTTTCTTT. This encodes CASSPLPGATEAFF.

The CDR3 sequence: CASSFYGGDGNTIYF. The CDR3 region has the DNA TGTGCCAGCAGCTTTTATGGAGGAGATGGAAACACCATATATTTT. The V gene is TRBV5-6, the J gene TRBJ1-3; D uncertain. V was pared by 2 bases and J by 3 bases, with 12 bases between. The CDR3 consists of 15 residues. The germline V gene has CDR1 SGHDT and CDR2 YYEEEE.

V gene TRBV9 combines with J gene TRBJ2-2; D call uncertain. The CDR3 has 15 residues. Per germline, CDR1 SGDLS and CDR2 YYNGEE. Trimming pared 6 bases from V and 0 bases from J, leaving 12 bases between. In nucleotides, the CDR3 is TGTGCCAGCACAGAAGGGTCAACGAACACCGGGGAGCTGTTTTTT. This encodes CASTEGSTNTGELFF.

The rearrangement joins TRBV6-5 to TRBJ2-1, with D perhaps matching TRBD2 (6 bases). The CDR3 is made up of 15 amino acids. The germline CDR1 and CDR2 sequences are MNHEY and SVGAGI. Trimming removed 6 bases at V and 3 bases at J, with 15 bases between. CDR3 loop: CASRGGRMIYNEQFF. The DNA for the CDR3 is TGTGCCAGCAGGGGGGGACGAATGATCTACAATGAGCAGTTCTTC.

The chain employs TRBV28 and TRBJ2-2, with 11 bases fitting TRBD2. CDR1 is MDHEN, CDR2 SYDVKM, per germline. The CDR3 length is 14 residues. Unmatched junction bases numbered 11, after V lost 11 bases and J lost 9 bases. The CDR3 spells CASQLAGVPWELFF. The CDR3 DNA follows: TGTGCCTCCCAACTAGCGGGGGTCCCTTGGGAGCTGTTTTTT.

V is TRBV30 and J is TRBJ1-2, with D hard to call. The germline V gene has CDR1 GTSNPN and CDR2 SVGIG (reference sequence). CDR3 size: 12 residues. Trimming took off 0 bases at V and 3 bases at J, with 5 bases between the two ends. The CDR3 DNA reads TGTGCCTGGAGTGTACTTGACTATGGCTACACCTTC. The encoded protein is CAWSVLDYGYTF.

The chain carries TRBV27 and TRBJ2-3; no clear D gene. The CDR3 is 14 amino acids. CDR1 is MNHEY and CDR2 is SMNVEV in the germline V gene (reference sequence). V was shortened by 0 bases and J by 0 bases, with 4 bases between the two germline ends. The CDR3: CASSLSQSTDTQYF. The CDR3 bases are TGTGCCAGCAGTTTATCTCAAAGCACAGATACGCAGTATTTT.

The chain combines TRBV28 with TRBJ2-7; D ambiguous. Germline V CDR1 and CDR2: MDHEN, SYDVKM. The CDR3 is made up of 11 amino acids. The V and J ends lost 1 base and 8 bases respectively, with 6 bases between them. The CDR3 coding sequence is TGTGCCAGCAGTTTATTAAGGCAGCAGTACTTC. It specifies CASSLLRQQYF.